A selection of T cell receptor beta chains follows, all from one sample in a study of T-cell memory formation after mild COVID-19. TCRdb reanalysed the 5' RACE reads using MiXCR and keeps one entry per CDR3 protein. Of roughly 580,000 distinct CDR3 sequences in the sample, more than 15% were seen once. Sequencing input: PBMCs or a T cell subset sorted from them (not recorded which). The receptors here all came from an adult woman who had mild COVID-19 (a few samples of this study predate the infection). Cell type and time point are not known. Each CDR3 is given with its conserved first and last residue. The D gene is left open where the match is weak. Size tells how often a clone was seen (once, few, many) or the class of an expanded clone, and some rows leave it out.

TGTGCCAGCAGCAGCACGGGACAGATCTACGAGCAGTACTTC | CASSSTGQIYEQYF | TRBV5-4 | . | TRBD1 | TRBJ2-7
TGTGCCAGCAGTTACATAGAAGGTGCTTCGGATACGCAGTATTTT | CASSYIEGASDTQYF | TRBV6-5 | few | . | TRBJ2-3
TGCAGCGCCGGGACAGTCCTAGCCAAAAACATTCAGTACTTC | CSAGTVLAKNIQYF | TRBV29-1 | few | TRBD1 | TRBJ2-4
TGTGCCAGCAGCTTGGGGGGGCGAGGATACCAAGAGACCCAGTACTTC | CASSLGGRGYQETQYF | TRBV7-2 | few | . | TRBJ2-5
TGCGCCAGCAGCTTGGGAGGGGGCGAGGACTACGAGCAGTACTTC | CASSLGGGEDYEQYF | TRBV5-1 | few | TRBD1 | TRBJ2-7
TGTGCCAGCAGCCACGGGGGCCAAGAGACCCAGTACTTC | CASSHGGQETQYF | TRBV7-6 | . | . | TRBJ2-5
TGTGCCAGCAGTGAAGGCAGGGTGTTCGCCGAGCAGTACTTC | CASSEGRVFAEQYF | TRBV6-1 | . | . | TRBJ2-7
TGTGCCAGCAGCAGCGAAAGGGGAGGTCGGGAGACCCAGTACTTC | CASSSERGGRETQYF | TRBV7-8 | few | . | TRBJ2-5
TGTGCCACCAGCAGACCACGAACAGGGCTTATGGCTGAAGCTTTCTTT | CATSRPRTGLMAEAFF | TRBV15 | few | . | TRBJ1-1
TGTGCCAGCAGCTTAGATGGGACTAGCGGTTACGAGCAGTACTTC | CASSLDGTSGYEQYF | TRBV7-2 | . | TRBD2 | TRBJ2-7
TGTGCCACCCTTGGGACGTTGAGCTCCTACGAGCAGTACTTC | CATLGTLSSYEQYF | TRBV10-3 | few | . | TRBJ2-7
TGCAGCGTTGTAGTTCTCCCAGTTACTGAAGCTTTCTTT | CSVVVLPVTEAFF | TRBV29-1 | . | . | TRBJ1-1
TGTGCCAGCAGTTTAGGGCTGCGGGGGACAGATACGCAGTATTTT | CASSLGLRGTDTQYF | TRBV27 | . | TRBD2 | TRBJ2-3
TGTGCCAGCAGTACATCAGCGGGCGGAGTAGAGACCCAGTACTTC | CASSTSAGGVETQYF | TRBV6-1 | . | . | TRBJ2-5
TGCGCCAGCAGCTTTTACGGCCTGACAGGGGAAATGGTGGGCACTGAAGCTTTCTTT | CASSFYGLTGEMVGTEAFF | TRBV5-1 | few | TRBD1 | TRBJ1-1
TGTGCCAGCAGTTTTTTGTCGGAACAGGGTTCCGGGGAGCTGTTTTTT | CASSFLSEQGSGELFF | TRBV27 | many | . | TRBJ2-2
TGTGCCAGCAGCCCCCGAGCGGGAGGGCCTGGTTACAATGAGCAGTTCTTC | CASSPRAGGPGYNEQFF | TRBV7-9 | few | TRBD2 | TRBJ2-1
TGTGCCAGCCGCACCGACGGACAGGGCGAACGCACAGATACGCAGTATTTT | CASRTDGQGERTDTQYF | TRBV12-3/TRBV12-4 | . | TRBD1 | TRBJ2-3
TGCGCCAGCAGCCAAGATAGGAACAGCCAAGAGACCCAGTACTTC | CASSQDRNSQETQYF | TRBV4-3 | . | . | TRBJ2-5
TGCGCCAGCAGCGAACGCACGACAGGGCTTGGCTACACCTTC | CASSERTTGLGYTF | TRBV5-1 | many | TRBD1 | TRBJ1-2
TGTGCCAGCAGCGTAGCCAGCGGATATTACAATGAGCAGTTCTTC | CASSVASGYYNEQFF | TRBV9 | many | . | TRBJ2-1
TGTGCCAGCAGCTTTACGGCAGGGGCTAACACTGAAGCTTTCTTT | CASSFTAGANTEAFF | TRBV7-2 | . | . | TRBJ1-1
TGTGCCAGCAGGACTAGCGGGAGGGCCCCCTACGAGCAGTACTTC | CASRTSGRAPYEQYF | TRBV12-3/TRBV12-4 | . | TRBD2 | TRBJ2-7
TGTGCCAGCAGTTCCACCACCGGGACAGGTCGACATGGCTACACCTTC | CASSSTTGTGRHGYTF | TRBV6-5 | . | TRBD1 | TRBJ1-2
TGTGCCAGCAGTGAAGACAGGGGACCAACTGAAGCTTTCTTT | CASSEDRGPTEAFF | TRBV2 | once | TRBD1 | TRBJ1-1
TGTGCCAGCAGTGAAGCTCCCCGGGACAGCCAGCATTTT | CASSEAPRDSQHF | TRBV6-1 | few | TRBD1 | TRBJ1-5
TGTGCCAGCAGCCCTGGCGGGACGGCGAACACTGAAGCTTTCTTT | CASSPGGTANTEAFF | TRBV28 | . | . | TRBJ1-1